This T cell receptor (beta chain) was recorded in a study of blood T cell repertoires in COVID-19. Overall study: Researchers got acute and convalescent COVID-19 samples from the United States, Italy and Spain. T cells, B-cell-depleted T cells, or PBMCs provided the cDNA or gDNA that served as material.

CDR3 length: 13 amino acids. V lost 6 bases to trimming and J lost 0 bases, with 8 bases between them. CDR1 is MRHNA and CDR2 is SNTAGT in the germline V gene. For this clone: This CDR3 is also generated by other DNA sequences in the sample.

In the source study's methods: Estimated nucleated cell counts came from reference gene primer amplification. Clones were read by immunoSEQ multiplex PCR, and TCRdb kept only the in-frame ones, dropping some. Clone size and V and J calls were adopted from that table, with D and trimming inferred from the DNA. The profile shows some 180,000 clones, approximately 83% of them singletons. The material sequenced was peripheral blood. This chain connects TRBV6-4 to TRBJ1-1; D possibly corresponds to TRBD1 (5 bases). The sequence derives from a woman of 80 years or more with acute or convalescent COVID-19. For the CDR3, the DNA is TGTGCCAGCAGCCCGACAGTGAACACTGAAGCTTTCTTT. Translating it yields CASSPTVNTEAFF.